This TCR beta chain was found in a study of T cells in Graves' hyperthyroidism and ophthalmopathy. Per germline, CDR1 MDHEN and CDR2 SYDVKM. V was shortened by 6 bases and J by 1 base, with 10 bases between the two germline ends. CDR3 size: 13 residues. What was amplified from RNA transcripts were TCR beta CDR3 regions. Using the HTBI primer set, a first-round RT-PCR was run on the TCR CDR3. One entry per CDR3 protein results from TCRdb running MiXCR on the multiplex PCR reads. The data contain 450,000 to 600,000 distinct CDR3 sequences, 14% of them seen just once; the ten biggest clones take up roughly 13%. Study-wide points: Stable hyperthyroidism was separated from ophthalmopathy by a model based on 13 V-J features.

This clonotype was seen repeatedly, ten times or more. The antigen is unknown. The specimen sequenced was blood. This chain joins TRBV28 and TRBJ2-7, with no clear D. The TCR sequence derives from a woman in her thirties or forties with Graves' hyperthyroidism. The CDR3 DNA reads TGTGCCAGCAGGCTGGTCGATTCCTACGAGCAGTACTTC. It yields the protein CASRLVDSYEQYF.